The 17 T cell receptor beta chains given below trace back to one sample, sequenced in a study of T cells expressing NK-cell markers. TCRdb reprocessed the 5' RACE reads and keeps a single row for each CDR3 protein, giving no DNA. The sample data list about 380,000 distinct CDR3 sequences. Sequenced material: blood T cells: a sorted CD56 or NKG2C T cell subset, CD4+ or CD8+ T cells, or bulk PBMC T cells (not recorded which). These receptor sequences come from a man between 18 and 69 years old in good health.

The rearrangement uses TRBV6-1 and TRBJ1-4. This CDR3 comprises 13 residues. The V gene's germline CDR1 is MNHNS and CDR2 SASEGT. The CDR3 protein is CASGPLLAEKLFF.

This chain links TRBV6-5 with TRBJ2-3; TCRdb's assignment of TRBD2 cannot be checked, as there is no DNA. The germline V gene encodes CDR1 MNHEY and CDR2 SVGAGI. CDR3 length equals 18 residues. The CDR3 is CASSYWPPLAELTDTQYF.

The CDR3 loop reads CASSLQETDTQYF. J is TRBJ2-3 and V is TRBV5-4. Germline V gene lookup returns CDR1 SGHNT and CDR2 YYREEE (reference sequence). The CDR3 has 13 residues.

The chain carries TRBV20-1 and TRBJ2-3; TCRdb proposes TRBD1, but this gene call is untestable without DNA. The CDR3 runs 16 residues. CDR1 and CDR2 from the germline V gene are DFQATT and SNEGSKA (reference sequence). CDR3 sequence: CSARDPGGVGLDTQYF.

CDR3 amino acids: CASRPGLAGGAQGQFF. This chain links TRBV12-3 or TRBV12-4 with TRBJ2-1; TCRdb's D gene call, TRBD2, goes unchecked for lack of DNA. The CDR3 contains 16 residues.

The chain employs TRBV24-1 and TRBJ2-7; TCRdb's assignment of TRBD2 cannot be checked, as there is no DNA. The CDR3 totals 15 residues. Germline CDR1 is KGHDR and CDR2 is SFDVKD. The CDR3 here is CASPRSSADPYEQYF.

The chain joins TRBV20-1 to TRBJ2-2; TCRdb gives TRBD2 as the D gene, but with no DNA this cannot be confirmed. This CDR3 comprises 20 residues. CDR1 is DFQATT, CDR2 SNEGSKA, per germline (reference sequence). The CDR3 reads CSARALPTGLAFSNTGELFF.

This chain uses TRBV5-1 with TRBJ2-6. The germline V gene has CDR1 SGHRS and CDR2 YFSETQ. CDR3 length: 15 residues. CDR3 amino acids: CASSVRSAGANVLTF.

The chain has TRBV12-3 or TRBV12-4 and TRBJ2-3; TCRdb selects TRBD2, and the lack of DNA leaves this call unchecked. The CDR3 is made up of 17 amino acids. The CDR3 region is CASSFGHAGSGTDTQYF.

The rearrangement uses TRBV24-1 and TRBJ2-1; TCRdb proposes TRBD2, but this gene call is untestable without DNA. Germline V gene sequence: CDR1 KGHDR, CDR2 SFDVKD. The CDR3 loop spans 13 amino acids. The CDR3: CATMPGGTNEQFF.

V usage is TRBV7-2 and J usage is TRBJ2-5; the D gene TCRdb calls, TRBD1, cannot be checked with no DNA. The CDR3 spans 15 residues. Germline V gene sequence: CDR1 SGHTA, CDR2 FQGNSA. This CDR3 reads CASTPRWGSQETQYF. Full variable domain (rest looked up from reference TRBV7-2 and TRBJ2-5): GAGVSQSPSNKVTEKGKDVELRCDPISGHTALYWYRQSLGQGLEFLIYFQGNSAPDKSGLPSDRFSAERTGGSVSTLTIQRTQQEDSAVYLCASTPRWGSQETQYFGPGTRLLVL.

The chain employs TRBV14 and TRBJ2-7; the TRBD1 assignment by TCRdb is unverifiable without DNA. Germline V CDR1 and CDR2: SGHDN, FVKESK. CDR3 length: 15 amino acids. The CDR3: CASSPTGGPPYEQYF.

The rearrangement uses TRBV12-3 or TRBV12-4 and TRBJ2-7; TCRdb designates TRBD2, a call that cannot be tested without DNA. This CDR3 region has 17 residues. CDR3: CASSLGLAGGISYEQYF.

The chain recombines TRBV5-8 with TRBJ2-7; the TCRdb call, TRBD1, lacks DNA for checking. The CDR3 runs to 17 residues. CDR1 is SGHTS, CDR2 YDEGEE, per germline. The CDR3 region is CASSLPRVGPTDYEQYF.

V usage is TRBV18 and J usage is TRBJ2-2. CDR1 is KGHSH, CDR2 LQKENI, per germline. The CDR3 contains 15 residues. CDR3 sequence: CASSPRELRTGELFF.

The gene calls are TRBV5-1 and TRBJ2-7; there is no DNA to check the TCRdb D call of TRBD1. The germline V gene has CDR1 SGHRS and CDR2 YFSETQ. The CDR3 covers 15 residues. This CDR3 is CASSPGRILSYEQYF.

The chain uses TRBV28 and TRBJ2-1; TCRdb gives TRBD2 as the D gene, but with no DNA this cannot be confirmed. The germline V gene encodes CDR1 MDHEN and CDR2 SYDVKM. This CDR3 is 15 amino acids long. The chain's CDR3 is CASPSAGVSYNEQFF.